These 13 T cell receptor beta chains were sequenced from one sample in a study of human T cells and chemical hapten exposure. Using its own MiXCR run on the RACE reads, TCRdb lists one record per CDR3 protein. The sample contains a few hundred thousand distinct CDR3 sequences, over 8% of which appear only once. Time point reported: pre-sensitization, week 0. The treatment: therapeutic diphenylcyclopropenone sensitization with weekly scalp DPC. The starting material was whole blood, obtained in connection with sensitization to the hapten diphenylcyclopropenone (DPC). The source of these receptors is a woman aged 40-49 years with alopecia areata. Some clones in this sample may be carry-over from other donors' samples.

This clonotype was counted between two and nine times. The rearrangement uses TRBV9 and TRBJ1-1; a weak D match, TRBD1 (5 bases). This CDR3 is 13 amino acids long. Trimming left V 6 bases short and J 0 bases short, with 9 bases between. CDR1 is SGDLS and CDR2 is YYNGEE in the germline V gene. The CDR3 loop is CASKGSLNTEAFF. Written as DNA, the CDR3 is TGTGCCAGCAAGGGGAGTTTGAACACTGAAGCTTTCTTT.

This clonotype was observed a handful of times. V is TRBV28 and J is TRBJ2-7, with 8 bases fitting TRBD2. With 8 bases clipped from V and 3 bases from J, the junction kept 21 bases outside the gene matches. CDR3 length: 18 residues. Germline V gene data show CDR1 as MDHEN and CDR2 as SYDVKM. CDR3 loop: CASGMEGPFQRGGYEQYF. Written as DNA, the CDR3 is TGTGCCAGCGGCATGGAGGGCCCATTCCAACGGGGGGGCTACGAGCAGTACTTC.

The V gene is TRBV5-1, the J gene TRBJ1-3; weak D call: TRBD1 (5 bases). CDR3 length equals 16 residues. V was cut by 4 bases and J by 0 bases, with 14 bases left in between. Germline lookup yields CDR1 SGHRS and CDR2 YFSETQ. CDR3 sequence reads: CASSPRGSNSGNTIYF. In nucleotides, the CDR3 is TGCGCCAGCAGCCCTAGGGGCTCAAACTCTGGAAACACCATATATTTT.

The chain is built from TRBV7-8 and TRBJ1-6, with unresolved D. CDR1 SGHVS and CDR2 FQNEAQ come from the germline V gene. Between the trimmed V and J ends, which lost 1 base and 5 bases, there was a span of 12 bases. This CDR3 is 16 amino acids long. This CDR3 reads CASSLERRIHNSPLHF. The CDR3 nucleotides read TGTGCCAGCAGCTTAGAAAGGCGGATACATAATTCACCCCTCCACTTT.

The V gene is TRBV7-2, the J gene TRBJ2-3; D not resolved. Trimming took 1 base from V and 4 from J, leaving 9 bases between them. The CDR3 runs 14 residues. Germline V gives CDR1 SGHTA, CDR2 FQGNSA. The CDR3 spells CASSLVKGADTQYF. The CDR3, as DNA: TGTGCCAGCAGCTTAGTAAAGGGTGCAGATACGCAGTATTTT.

The gene calls are TRBV18 and TRBJ2-1; D possibly uses TRBD1 or TRBD2 (7 bases each). Between the trimmed V and J ends, which lost 2 bases and 7 bases, there was a span of 15 bases. Germline V CDR1 and CDR2: KGHSH, LQKENI. The CDR3 has 15 residues. Here the CDR3 DNA reads TGTGCCAGCTCACCAGGGGAGGGGGCGAGGAATGAGCAGTTCTTC. This codes for CASSPGEGARNEQFF.

The genes are TRBV7-2 and TRBJ2-5; 7 nucleotides agree with TRBD1. Germline assignment: CDR1 SGHTA and CDR2 FQGNSA. The CDR3 runs to 15 residues. V shed 5 bases, J shed 2 bases, and the junction held 8 bases outside the gene matches. The CDR3 sequence: CASSDGQVYQETQYF. DNA for the CDR3: TGTGCCAGCAGCGACGGACAGGTATATCAAGAGACCCAGTACTTC. Using reference TRBV7-2 and TRBJ2-5 for the parts outside the CDR3, the full variable domain is GAGVSQSPSNKVTEKGKDVELRCDPISGHTALYWYRQSLGQGLEFLIYFQGNSAPDKSGLPSDRFSAERTGGSVSTLTIQRTQQEDSAVYLCASSDGQVYQETQYFGPGTRLLVL.

J is TRBJ2-1 and V is TRBV5-1; possibly TRBD2 for D (6 bases). This CDR3 contains 14 residues. V was shortened by 0 bases and J by 8 bases, with 12 bases between the two germline ends. Germline loops: CDR1 SGHRS, CDR2 YFSETQ. CDR3 sequence reads: CASSLVREDDEQFF. As DNA, the CDR3 is TGCGCCAGCAGCTTGGTTAGGGAGGACGATGAGCAGTTCTTC.

J is TRBJ1-5 and V is TRBV4-2; possibly TRBD1 for D (5 bases). Trimming cost V 0 bases and J 10 bases, with 13 bases left between them. The V gene's germline CDR1 is LGHNA and CDR2 YNFKEQ. The CDR3 has 14 residues. The CDR3 region is CASSQDPQGVPQHF. For the CDR3, the DNA is TGTGCCAGCAGCCAAGATCCTCAGGGAGTTCCCCAGCATTTT.

CDR3 loop: CASSQTSGVEAQPQHF. DNA of the CDR3: TGTGCCAGCAGTCAAACCTCTGGGGTTGAGGCTCAGCCCCAGCATTTT. The chain employs TRBV27 and TRBJ1-5; D gene unclear. The V end was cut by 5 bases, the J end by 6 bases, with 20 bases between. The CDR3 runs 16 residues. Germline CDR1 is MNHEY and CDR2 is SMNVEV (reference sequence).

This clonotype was counted ten times or more. V is TRBV5-1 and J is TRBJ2-5; perhaps TRBD1 as D (6 bases). The CDR3 consists of 19 residues. V lost 0 bases, J lost 1 base, and 22 bases lay in between. Germline-derived CDR1 and CDR2 are SGHRS and YFSETQ. The CDR3 nucleotides are TGCGCCAGCAGCTTGGAAGCCCCCGTCAGGGGTTTAGCCCAAGAGACCCAGTACTTC. This translates into CASSLEAPVRGLAQETQYF.

The chain links TRBV27 to TRBJ1-2; D is perhaps TRBD1 (5 bases). V was clipped by 2 bases and J by 4 bases, with 14 bases between them. Germline CDR1 is MNHEY and CDR2 is SMNVEV (reference sequence). CDR3 length: 15 residues. The CDR3 DNA follows: TGTGCCAGCAGTTTAGGTCAGCAGGGAACCTATGGCTACACCTTC. Its protein product is CASSLGQQGTYGYTF.

V and J are TRBV6-6 and TRBJ2-7; D unclear. The CDR3 loop spans 14 amino acids. V was pared by 2 bases and J by 0 bases, with 8 bases between. The germline V gene encodes CDR1 MNHNY and CDR2 SVGAGI (reference sequence). In nucleotides, the CDR3 is TGTGCCAGCAGTTACATGAGTCTCTCCTACGAGCAGTACTTC. This sequence encodes CASSYMSLSYEQYF.